This T cell receptor (beta chain) emerged from a study of CD4 T cells in relation to SARS-CoV-2 and coronaviruses. Study results and limitations: In approximately 70% of donors, memory CD4+ clonotypes crossrecognized SARS-CoV-2 and at least one common cold coronavirus spike.

This CDR3 is 15 amino acids long. The V and J ends lost 9 bases and 2 bases respectively, with 15 bases between them. Germline V lookup: CDR1 KGHDR, CDR2 SFDVKD. Regarding this clone: Its cognate antigen is unknown.

Clones were sequenced by immunoSEQ multiplex PCR, and TCRdb holds only the in-frame ones, with some missing. Of tens of thousands of clones in the sample, 70% to 90% were seen once. The chain recombines TRBV24-1 with TRBJ1-4; TRBD1 might be the D (5 bases). The source of this sequence is an adult with COVID-19. The sequenced sample consisted of memory CD4+ T cells from PBMCs. The CDR3, as DNA: TGTGCCACCTGGTTCAACGGGGGTACTAATGAAAAACTGTTTTTT. It encodes CATWFNGGTNEKLFF.